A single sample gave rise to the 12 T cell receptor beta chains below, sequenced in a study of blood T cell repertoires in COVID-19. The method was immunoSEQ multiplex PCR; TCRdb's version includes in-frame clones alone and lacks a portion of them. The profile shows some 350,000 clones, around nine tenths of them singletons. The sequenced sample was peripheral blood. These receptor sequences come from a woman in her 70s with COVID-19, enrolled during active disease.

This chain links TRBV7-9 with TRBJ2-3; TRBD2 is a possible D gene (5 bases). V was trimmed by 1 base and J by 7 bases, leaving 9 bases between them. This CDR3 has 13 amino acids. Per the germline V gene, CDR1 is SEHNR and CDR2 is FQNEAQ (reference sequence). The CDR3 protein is CASSLGWENTQYF. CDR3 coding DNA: TGTGCCAGCAGCTTAGGGTGGGAGAATACGCAGTATTTT.

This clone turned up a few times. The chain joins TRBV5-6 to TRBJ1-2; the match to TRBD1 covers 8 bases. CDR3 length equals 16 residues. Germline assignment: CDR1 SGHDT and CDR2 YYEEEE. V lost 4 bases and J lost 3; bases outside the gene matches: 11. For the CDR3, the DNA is TGTGCCAGCAGCGTCTATCAGGGGGCTGGAGACTATGGCTACACCTTC. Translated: CASSVYQGAGDYGYTF.

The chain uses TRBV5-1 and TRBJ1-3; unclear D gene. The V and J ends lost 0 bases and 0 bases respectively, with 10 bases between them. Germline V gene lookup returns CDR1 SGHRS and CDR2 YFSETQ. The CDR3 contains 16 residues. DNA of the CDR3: TGCGCCAGCAGCTTGGGAGGCACTCTCTCTGGAAACACCATATATTTT. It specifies CASSLGGTLSGNTIYF.

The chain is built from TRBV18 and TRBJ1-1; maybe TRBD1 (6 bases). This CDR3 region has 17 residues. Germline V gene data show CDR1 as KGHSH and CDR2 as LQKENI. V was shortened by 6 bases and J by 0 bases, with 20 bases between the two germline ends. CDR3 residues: CASSTQRQADMNTEAFF. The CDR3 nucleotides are TGTGCCAGCTCCACACAAAGACAGGCAGACATGAACACTGAAGCTTTCTTT. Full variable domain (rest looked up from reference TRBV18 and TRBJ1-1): NAGVMQNPRHLVRRRGQEARLRCSPMKGHSHVYWYRQLPEEGLKFMVYLQKENIIDESGMPKERFSAEFPKEGPSILRIQQVVRGDSAAYFCASSTQRQADMNTEAFFGQGTRLTVV.

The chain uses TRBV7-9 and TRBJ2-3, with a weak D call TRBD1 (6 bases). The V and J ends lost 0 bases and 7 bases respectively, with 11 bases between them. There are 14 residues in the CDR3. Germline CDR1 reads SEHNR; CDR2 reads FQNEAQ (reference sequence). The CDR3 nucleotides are TGTGCCAGCAGCTTAGCACAGGGCAGGAATACGCAGTATTTT. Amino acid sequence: CASSLAQGRNTQYF.

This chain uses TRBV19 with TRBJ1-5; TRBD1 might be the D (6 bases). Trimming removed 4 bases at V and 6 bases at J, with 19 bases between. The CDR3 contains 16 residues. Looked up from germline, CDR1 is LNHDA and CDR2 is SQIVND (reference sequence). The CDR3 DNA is TGTGCCAGTAGTAAAATACAGGGAATATTAGTTCAGCCCCAGCATTTT. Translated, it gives CASSKIQGILVQPQHF.

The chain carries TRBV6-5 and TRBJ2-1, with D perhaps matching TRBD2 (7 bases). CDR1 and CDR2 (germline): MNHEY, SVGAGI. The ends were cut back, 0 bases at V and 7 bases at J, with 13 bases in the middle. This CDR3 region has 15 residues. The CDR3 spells CASSYSRGGYNEQFF. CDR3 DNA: TGTGCCAGCAGTTACTCTCGCGGGGGCTATAATGAGCAGTTCTTC.

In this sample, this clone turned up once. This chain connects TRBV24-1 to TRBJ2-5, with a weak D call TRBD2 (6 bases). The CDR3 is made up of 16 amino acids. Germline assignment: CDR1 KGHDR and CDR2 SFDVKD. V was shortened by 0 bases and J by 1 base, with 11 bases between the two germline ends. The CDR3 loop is CATSDLRGGSQETQYF. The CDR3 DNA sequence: TGTGCCACCAGTGATTTGCGGGGAGGCTCCCAAGAGACCCAGTACTTC.

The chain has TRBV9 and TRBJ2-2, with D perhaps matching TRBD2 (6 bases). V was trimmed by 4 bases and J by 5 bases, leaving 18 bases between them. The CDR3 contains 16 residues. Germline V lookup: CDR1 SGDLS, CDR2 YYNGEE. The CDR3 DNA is TGTGCCAGCAGCTTTGTATCTAGCGCCCAGACCGGGGAGCTGTTTTTT. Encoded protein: CASSFVSSAQTGELFF.

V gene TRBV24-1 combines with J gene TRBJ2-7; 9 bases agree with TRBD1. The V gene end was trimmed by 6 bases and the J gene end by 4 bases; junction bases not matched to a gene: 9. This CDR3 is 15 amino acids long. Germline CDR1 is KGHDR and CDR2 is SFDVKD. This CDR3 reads CATSTARDRVYEQYF. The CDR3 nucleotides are TGTGCCACCAGTACGGCCCGGGACAGGGTTTACGAGCAGTACTTC.

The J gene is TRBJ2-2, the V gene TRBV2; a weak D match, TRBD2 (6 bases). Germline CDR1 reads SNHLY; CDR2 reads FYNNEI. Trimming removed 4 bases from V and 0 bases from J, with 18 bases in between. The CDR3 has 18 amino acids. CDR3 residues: CASSGTSTGTANTGELFF. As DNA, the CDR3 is TGTGCCAGCAGTGGAACATCGACCGGGACTGCGAACACCGGGGAGCTGTTTTTT.

This CDR3 is CASGLGETEQYF. CDR3 DNA sequence: TGTGCTAGTGGTTTGGGAGAGACAGAGCAGTACTTC. The V and J genes are TRBV12-5 and TRBJ2-7; D gene ambiguous. The V and J ends lost 1 base and 7 bases respectively, with 8 bases between them. The CDR3 consists of 12 residues. Germline CDR1 reads LGHNT; CDR2 reads FRNRAP.